The TCR beta chain described here comes from a study of blood T cell repertoires in COVID-19. Study context: There were acute and convalescent COVID-19 samples, and they came from the United States, Italy and Spain. PBMCs, B-cell-depleted T cells, or T cells were the source of the cDNA or gDNA that made up the material.

Data came from immunoSEQ multiplex PCR; TCRdb stores just in-frame clones and leaves some out. This table holds over 110,000 clones, 80% to 90% found once. CDR3 length: 14 residues. The V gene's germline CDR1 is MNHEY and CDR2 SMNVEV (reference sequence). With 7 bases removed from V and 7 bases from J, the gap between germline ends came to 14 bases. This receptor was obtained from a woman in her fifties or sixties with acute or convalescent COVID-19. This chain connects TRBV27 to TRBJ1-6, with D unresolved. The sample taken for sequencing was peripheral blood. The CDR3: CASTSGGLNSPLHF. In nucleotides, the CDR3 is TGTGCCAGCACCTCGGGAGGGTTAAATTCACCCCTCCACTTT.